This T cell receptor beta chain is from a study of response to subunit inactivated influenza vaccine. Each CDR3 protein gets one entry after TCRdb re-called the RT-PCR reads with MiXCR. The data hold more than 550,000 distinct CDR3 sequences, with roughly 12% observed a single time. V shed 4 bases and J shed 3 bases, with 9 bases lying between them. Germline values: CDR1 WSHSY, CDR2 SAAADI. The CDR3 has 14 residues. This receptor was identified in a man aged 50 or older who received an inactivated influenza vaccine. The chain joins TRBV10-2 to TRBJ1-4; no reliable D call. The sequenced sample was PBMCs from blood, obtained on the day of vaccination. The CDR3 DNA is TGCGCCAGCAGTGGAGTATCGCCTAATGAAAAACTGTTTTTT. Protein product: CASSGVSPNEKLFF.